The rows below give T cell receptor beta chains drawn from one sample of a study of PD-L1 blockade in urothelial cancer. Only in-frame clones appear in the TCRdb table, and some are missing; sequencing was by immunoSEQ multiplex PCR. The table lists 50,000 or so clones, about 86% of them singletons. The material was PBMCs, obtained around atezolizumab (anti-PD-L1) treatment. Source of these receptors: a man between 60 and 75 years old with urothelial cancer. Both conserved end residues are part of each CDR3. A D gene is named only where the DNA matches it firmly. Part of the rows lack a size; the others show once, few, many or a class for expanded clones.

j_call: TRBJ2-4; clone_size: .; v_call: TRBV11-2; d_call: TRBD1; cdr3_nt: TGTGCCAGCAGCGGACTTAGACAGGGAGCCAAAAACATTCAGTACTTC; cdr3_aa: CASSGLRQGAKNIQYF
j_call: TRBJ2-1; clone_size: .; v_call: TRBV5-1; d_call: TRBD2; cdr3_nt: TGCGCCAGCAGCACCTCGGGACTAGCGGGGTCCTACAATGAGCAGTTCTTC; cdr3_aa: CASSTSGLAGSYNEQFF
j_call: TRBJ1-1; clone_size: few; v_call: TRBV29-1; d_call: TRBD1; cdr3_nt: TGCAGCGTTGTACAGGGGGCTTTTGAAGCTTTCTTT; cdr3_aa: CSVVQGAFEAFF
j_call: TRBJ2-3; clone_size: .; v_call: TRBV5-5; d_call: .; cdr3_nt: TGTGCCAGCAGCTTGCGACAGGGCACAGATACGCAGTATTTT; cdr3_aa: CASSLRQGTDTQYF
j_call: TRBJ2-3; clone_size: once; v_call: TRBV7-8; d_call: .; cdr3_nt: TGTGCCAGCAGCTTAGGATACAATCCTAGCACAGATACGCAGTATTTT; cdr3_aa: CASSLGYNPSTDTQYF
j_call: TRBJ2-4; clone_size: .; v_call: TRBV27; d_call: TRBD1; cdr3_nt: TGTGCCAGCAGGTCCGGGACAGGCATAGCCTGGAGCATTCAGTACTTC; cdr3_aa: CASRSGTGIAWSIQYF
j_call: TRBJ2-3; clone_size: .; v_call: TRBV19; d_call: .; cdr3_nt: TGTGCCAGTAGTATTTCACTAGTTTCCACAGATACGCAGTATTTT; cdr3_aa: CASSISLVSTDTQYF
j_call: TRBJ1-1; clone_size: .; v_call: TRBV5-1; d_call: .; cdr3_nt: TGCGCCAGCAGCCTGGGCTGGGGGCCCTTGAACACTGAAGCTTTCTTT; cdr3_aa: CASSLGWGPLNTEAFF
j_call: TRBJ1-5; clone_size: .; v_call: TRBV5-1; d_call: TRBD1; cdr3_nt: TGCGCCAGCAGCCCGGGGACAGGGAGGAATAGCAATCAGCCCCAGCATTTT; cdr3_aa: CASSPGTGRNSNQPQHF
j_call: TRBJ1-3; clone_size: .; v_call: TRBV5-6; d_call: .; cdr3_nt: TGTGCCAGCAGCTTCGGACAAGACCTAAACACCATATATTTT; cdr3_aa: CASSFGQDLNTIYF
j_call: TRBJ1-1; clone_size: once; v_call: TRBV5-6; d_call: TRBD1; cdr3_nt: TGTGCCAGCAGCTTGGCGGGACAGGGTGAAGCTTTCTTT; cdr3_aa: CASSLAGQGEAFF
j_call: TRBJ1-5; clone_size: .; v_call: TRBV6-4; d_call: .; cdr3_nt: TGTGCCAGCAGTCAGGATTCCAATCAGCCCCAGCATTTT; cdr3_aa: CASSQDSNQPQHF
j_call: TRBJ2-7; clone_size: .; v_call: TRBV4-1; d_call: TRBD2; cdr3_nt: TGCGCCAGCAGCCATCGAAGCGGGGCGCAGGAGTACGAGCAGTACTTC; cdr3_aa: CASSHRSGAQEYEQYF
j_call: TRBJ2-6; clone_size: .; v_call: TRBV5-4; d_call: TRBD1; cdr3_nt: TGTGCCAGCAGGAGCCACGGGACAGACTCTGGGGCCAACGTCCTGACTTTC; cdr3_aa: CASRSHGTDSGANVLTF
j_call: TRBJ2-4; clone_size: .; v_call: TRBV10-2; d_call: .; cdr3_nt: TGCGCCAGCAGTGAGGGACAATTAAGAGCCAAAAACATTCAGTACTTC; cdr3_aa: CASSEGQLRAKNIQYF
j_call: TRBJ2-1; clone_size: .; v_call: TRBV7-9; d_call: TRBD2; cdr3_nt: TGTGCCAGCAGCTCGCCGGGACTAGCGATGTATGAGCAGTTCTTC; cdr3_aa: CASSSPGLAMYEQFF
j_call: TRBJ2-7; clone_size: .; v_call: TRBV7-9; d_call: TRBD2; cdr3_nt: TGTGCCAGCAGCTTATCCCGGGAGGGCCGGGAGCAGTACTTC; cdr3_aa: CASSLSREGREQYF
j_call: TRBJ1-3; clone_size: .; v_call: TRBV4-3; d_call: TRBD1; cdr3_nt: TGCGCCAGCAGCCAAGAAACAGGGGCTGGAAACACCATATATTTT; cdr3_aa: CASSQETGAGNTIYF
j_call: TRBJ2-7; clone_size: .; v_call: TRBV11-2; d_call: TRBD2; cdr3_nt: TGTGCCAGCAGCTTAAGCGGGGGGGGCGACGAGCAGTACTTC; cdr3_aa: CASSLSGGGDEQYF
j_call: TRBJ2-7; clone_size: .; v_call: TRBV18; d_call: .; cdr3_nt: TGTGCCAGCTCAACGACACACGAGCAGTACTTC; cdr3_aa: CASSTTHEQYF
j_call: TRBJ2-7; clone_size: .; v_call: TRBV6-6; d_call: TRBD1; cdr3_nt: TGTGCCAGCAGTTACCCGGGACAGGGAAGTCACGAGCAGTACTTC; cdr3_aa: CASSYPGQGSHEQYF
j_call: TRBJ2-7; clone_size: once; v_call: TRBV4-2; d_call: TRBD2; cdr3_nt: TGTGCCAGCAGCCAAGGGGAGCCGGGGCCTAGCGGGAGTTGGTACGAGCAGTACTTC; cdr3_aa: CASSQGEPGPSGSWYEQYF
j_call: TRBJ1-2; clone_size: .; v_call: TRBV30; d_call: .; cdr3_nt: TGTGCCCGGATAGCGGGGGGCGGCTACACCTTC; cdr3_aa: CARIAGGGYTF
j_call: TRBJ1-5; clone_size: once; v_call: TRBV4-3; d_call: .; cdr3_nt: TGCGCCAGCAGCCAAGGCGATCAGCCCCAGCATTTT; cdr3_aa: CASSQGDQPQHF
j_call: TRBJ2-2; clone_size: .; v_call: TRBV19; d_call: .; cdr3_nt: TGTGCCAGTAGTATAGTATCTAGCCTCGCCGGGGAGCTGTTTTTT; cdr3_aa: CASSIVSSLAGELFF
j_call: TRBJ1-5; clone_size: .; v_call: TRBV18; d_call: .; cdr3_nt: TGTGCCAGCTCACCAGGGGGCGGTCAGCCCCAGCATTTT; cdr3_aa: CASSPGGGQPQHF
j_call: TRBJ2-2; clone_size: .; v_call: TRBV13; d_call: .; cdr3_nt: TGTGCCAGCAGCTCACCCGTTCGGGGGATAAGCACCGGGGAGCTGTTTTTT; cdr3_aa: CASSSPVRGISTGELFF
j_call: TRBJ2-2; clone_size: .; v_call: TRBV5-1; d_call: TRBD1; cdr3_nt: TGCGCCAGCAGCGCGACCTCCGGGACAGGGGGCACCGGGGAGCTGTTTTTT; cdr3_aa: CASSATSGTGGTGELFF
j_call: TRBJ2-5; clone_size: .; v_call: TRBV5-6; d_call: TRBD1; cdr3_nt: TGTGCCAGCAGCTTGGCAGGGGGTTTAGGAGACCAAGAGACCCAGTACTTC; cdr3_aa: CASSLAGGLGDQETQYF
j_call: TRBJ1-1; clone_size: once; v_call: TRBV2; d_call: .; cdr3_nt: TGTGCCAGTCTGGGGGGGACTGAAGCTTTCTTT; cdr3_aa: CASLGGTEAFF
j_call: TRBJ1-5; clone_size: .; v_call: TRBV30; d_call: .; cdr3_nt: TGTGCCTGGACCAGGCGGGGGTGGAATCAGCCCCAGCATTTT; cdr3_aa: CAWTRRGWNQPQHF
j_call: TRBJ1-2; clone_size: .; v_call: TRBV5-4; d_call: .; cdr3_nt: TGTGCCAGCAGCTTTGGGCTTTCGGGCTACACCTTC; cdr3_aa: CASSFGLSGYTF
j_call: TRBJ2-2; clone_size: .; v_call: TRBV27; d_call: TRBD2; cdr3_nt: TGTGCCAGCAGTTTATCCGCGGGAGTCGCCACCGGGGAGCTGTTTTTT; cdr3_aa: CASSLSAGVATGELFF
j_call: TRBJ2-3; clone_size: .; v_call: TRBV30; d_call: .; cdr3_nt: TGTGCCTGGACCCGAGGGCAGACAGATACGCAGTATTTT; cdr3_aa: CAWTRGQTDTQYF
j_call: TRBJ2-2; clone_size: .; v_call: TRBV10-3; d_call: .; cdr3_nt: TGTGCCATCAAGAGACAGGTGGGAGTACGCGCCGGGGAGCTGTTTTTT; cdr3_aa: CAIKRQVGVRAGELFF
j_call: TRBJ2-5; clone_size: once; v_call: TRBV6-1; d_call: TRBD2; cdr3_nt: TGTGCCAGCATTCGACTAGCGGGAGTGGGGGAGACCCAGTACTTC; cdr3_aa: CASIRLAGVGETQYF
j_call: TRBJ2-7; clone_size: .; v_call: TRBV5-1; d_call: TRBD1; cdr3_nt: TGCGCCAGCAGCCCGGACAGGGGAGGGTACGAGCAGTACTTC; cdr3_aa: CASSPDRGGYEQYF
j_call: TRBJ2-1; clone_size: .; v_call: TRBV5-1; d_call: TRBD2; cdr3_nt: TGCGCCAGCAGCTTGGTGGGGGGGGGAGGTGAGCAGTTCTTC; cdr3_aa: CASSLVGGGGEQFF
j_call: TRBJ2-3; clone_size: .; v_call: TRBV5-6; d_call: TRBD1; cdr3_nt: TGTGCCAGCAGCCCGGTGGGGCAGGGGGAGAGAGATACGCAGTATTTT; cdr3_aa: CASSPVGQGERDTQYF
j_call: TRBJ2-1; clone_size: .; v_call: TRBV6-1; d_call: TRBD1; cdr3_nt: TGTGCCACCCGAAAAAGAGGGGGCTTTTCGGATGAGCAGTTCTTC; cdr3_aa: CATRKRGGFSDEQFF
j_call: TRBJ2-2; clone_size: many; v_call: TRBV5-1; d_call: .; cdr3_nt: TGCGCCAGCAGCTTCGCTGGACAGAACACCGGGGAGCTGTTTTTT; cdr3_aa: CASSFAGQNTGELFF
j_call: TRBJ2-1; clone_size: .; v_call: TRBV19; d_call: .; cdr3_nt: TGTGCCAGTGTTAACACGCGGGCCCAGGGGAGCAATGGTTACAATGAGCAGTTCTTC; cdr3_aa: CASVNTRAQGSNGYNEQFF
j_call: TRBJ1-1; clone_size: .; v_call: TRBV7-2; d_call: .; cdr3_nt: TGTGCCAGCAGCTTAGCGCGGGTGGGACATACGTACACTGAAGCTTTCTTT; cdr3_aa: CASSLARVGHTYTEAFF
j_call: TRBJ2-1; clone_size: .; v_call: TRBV19; d_call: .; cdr3_nt: TGTGCCACCCATTGGGGGGACGGCTACAATGAGCAGTTCTTC; cdr3_aa: CATHWGDGYNEQFF
j_call: TRBJ1-1; clone_size: .; v_call: TRBV10-1; d_call: .; cdr3_nt: TGCGCCAGTAAAGACGGGATGAACACTGAAGCTTTCTTT; cdr3_aa: CASKDGMNTEAFF
j_call: TRBJ1-1; clone_size: .; v_call: TRBV4-2; d_call: TRBD1; cdr3_nt: TGTGCCAGCAGCCCTATTATAGGGACAGCGGGTACTGAAGCTTTCTTT; cdr3_aa: CASSPIIGTAGTEAFF
j_call: TRBJ1-1; clone_size: .; v_call: TRBV30; d_call: TRBD1; cdr3_nt: TGTGCCCTTACGCCCCGGGACAGTGAAGCTTTCTTT; cdr3_aa: CALTPRDSEAFF
j_call: TRBJ2-5; clone_size: .; v_call: TRBV4-1; d_call: .; cdr3_nt: TGCGCCAGCAGCCAAGTGTTCGATGCGGAGACCCAGTACTTC; cdr3_aa: CASSQVFDAETQYF
j_call: TRBJ1-2; clone_size: .; v_call: TRBV7-2; d_call: TRBD1; cdr3_nt: TGTGCCAGCAGCCTGGGGACAGTGTATGGCTACACCTTC; cdr3_aa: CASSLGTVYGYTF
j_call: TRBJ1-2; clone_size: .; v_call: TRBV29-1; d_call: TRBD1; cdr3_nt: TGCAGCTCGACAGGGACTGGCTATGGCTACACCTTC; cdr3_aa: CSSTGTGYGYTF
j_call: TRBJ2-6; clone_size: .; v_call: TRBV6-8; d_call: TRBD2; cdr3_nt: TGTGCCAGCAGTTTAGGGCGACTAGCGGGCGAACCCTCTGGGGCCAACGTCCTGACTTTC; cdr3_aa: CASSLGRLAGEPSGANVLTF
j_call: TRBJ2-2; clone_size: .; v_call: TRBV27; d_call: TRBD1; cdr3_nt: TGTGCCAGCAGGCCAGGGACAGGGGGCACCGGGGAGCTGTTTTTT; cdr3_aa: CASRPGTGGTGELFF
j_call: TRBJ2-1; clone_size: .; v_call: TRBV6-5; d_call: TRBD1; cdr3_nt: TGTGCCAGCAGCACGGGACAGATTTCCTACAATGAGCAGTTCTTC; cdr3_aa: CASSTGQISYNEQFF
j_call: TRBJ1-1; clone_size: .; v_call: TRBV2; d_call: TRBD1; cdr3_nt: TGTGCCAGCAGTGAACAGGGGGCTGGCACTGAAGCTTTCTTT; cdr3_aa: CASSEQGAGTEAFF
j_call: TRBJ2-6; clone_size: .; v_call: TRBV10-2; d_call: TRBD2; cdr3_nt: TGCGCCAGCAGGGCGGGAGGGCCGGATGGGGCCAACGTCCTGACTTTC; cdr3_aa: CASRAGGPDGANVLTF